Below, 9 T cell receptor beta chains from the same sample are listed, as sequenced in a study of shared clonotypes between healthy human individuals. Using immunoSEQ multiplex PCR, the repertoire was profiled, and TCRdb retains in-frame clones only, with some absent. The top ten hold 0.045% to 0.07% of the sample, which has some 550,000 clones, more than 95% seen once. Source material: naive CD4+ T cells sorted from blood. Specified subset: CD45RA+ positively selected. The receptors originated from a woman in her 30s in good health.

CDR3 amino acids: CASSLTGYFNQPQHF. For the CDR3, the DNA is TGTGCCAGCAGCCTAACAGGGTACTTCAATCAGCCCCAGCATTTT. This chain joins TRBV28 and TRBJ1-5; D possibly corresponds to TRBD1 (6 bases). The length of the CDR3 is 15 residues. The germline gives CDR1 MDHEN, CDR2 SYDVKM. V dropped 6 bases and J dropped 3 bases, with 15 bases sitting between them.

The chain is built from TRBV27 and TRBJ2-5; 9 nucleotides line up with TRBD2. Germline V gene lookup returns CDR1 MNHEY and CDR2 SMNVEV (reference sequence). After removal of 4 bases from V and 6 bases from J, the junction contained 9 bases not matched to a gene. CDR3 length: 15 residues. CDR3 sequence reads: CASSSLAGVAKTQYF. DNA of the CDR3: TGTGCCAGCAGTTCCTTAGCGGGAGTTGCAAAGACCCAGTACTTC.

The DNA of the CDR3 is TGCGCCAGCAGCCAAGATTCTGGGGCTGCCCTAGCCGAAAAACTGTTTTTT. It is translated as CASSQDSGAALAEKLFF. This chain uses TRBV4-1 with TRBJ1-4; tentatively, D is TRBD1 (5 bases). The V gene's germline CDR1 is MGHRA and CDR2 YSYEKL. This CDR3 is 17 amino acids long. Deletions cut 0 bases from V and 8 bases from J, with 19 bases between.

This rearrangement joins TRBV18 to TRBJ1-5, with D unresolved. This CDR3 comprises 14 residues. Germline V gives CDR1 KGHSH, CDR2 LQKENI. Trimming cost V 2 bases and J 7 bases, with 12 bases left between them. The chain's CDR3 is CASSPGTAGQPQHF. The CDR3 nucleotides are TGTGCCAGCTCACCAGGAACGGCAGGACAGCCCCAGCATTTT.

V usage is TRBV9 and J usage is TRBJ2-7; 12 bases fit TRBD2. V shed 4 bases, J shed 5 bases, and the junction held 7 bases outside the gene matches. The CDR3 length is 15 residues. CDR1 and CDR2 from the germline V gene are SGDLS and YYNGEE. The CDR3 is CASSITSGRLNEQYF. The CDR3 nucleotides read TGTGCCAGCAGCATAACTAGCGGGAGGTTAAACGAGCAGTACTTC.

The V and J genes are TRBV25-1 and TRBJ2-7; 8 bases match TRBD2. J gave up 3 bases and V 3 bases, and 7 bases lay outside the gene matches. Germline loops: CDR1 MGHDK, CDR2 SYGVNS. This CDR3 contains 15 residues. Here the CDR3 reads CASSDSGSRSYEQYF. For the CDR3, the DNA is TGTGCCAGCAGTGACAGCGGGAGTCGGAGCTACGAGCAGTACTTC.

The rearrangement joins TRBV6-1 to TRBJ2-7, with TRBD2 matching 8 bases. With 2 bases clipped from V and 6 bases from J, the junction kept 6 bases outside the gene matches. Germline V gene lookup returns CDR1 MNHNS and CDR2 SASEGT. CDR3 length equals 14 residues. CDR3 sequence (DNA): TGTGCCAGCAGTGAAATCGGGGGGGGGAGCGAGCAGTACTTC. It specifies CASSEIGGGSEQYF.

The chain carries TRBV6-5 and TRBJ2-1, with TRBD2 matching 8 bases. V shed 7 bases, J shed 2 bases, and the junction held 7 bases outside the gene matches. The CDR3 spans 15 residues. Germline V gene data show CDR1 as MNHEY and CDR2 as SVGAGI. The CDR3 here is CASTHGRVPYNEQFF. The CDR3 bases are TGTGCCAGCACCCACGGGAGGGTCCCCTACAATGAGCAGTTCTTC.

This chain links TRBV27 with TRBJ2-5; unclear D gene. Germline V gene data show CDR1 as MNHEY and CDR2 as SMNVEV (reference sequence). Between the trimmed V and J ends, which lost 4 bases and 5 bases, there was a span of 11 bases. The CDR3 sequence is 13 residues long. The CDR3 nucleotides are TGTGCCAGCAGTTCTAGTTTGAGGGAGACCCAGTACTTC. Its translation is CASSSSLRETQYF.